The source of this TCR beta chain is a study of blood T cell repertoires in COVID-19. Study in general: Specimens from acute and convalescent COVID-19 originated in the United States, Italy and Spain. T cells, B-cell-depleted T cells, or PBMCs supplied cDNA or gDNA.

Trimming took 3 bases from V and 0 from J; bases not matched to a gene: 5. CDR3 size: 15 residues. The germline CDR1 and CDR2 sequences are DFQATT and SNEGSKA (reference sequence). Generated by immunoSEQ multiplex PCR, the TCRdb table keeps only in-frame clones and is missing some. The table includes about 340,000 clones, 92% detected once. Sequencing was carried out using PBMCs or T cells enriched from blood (not recorded which). The receptor's source is a woman aged 25 to 39 who had recovered from COVID-19. The chain employs TRBV20-1 and TRBJ2-7, with 10 positions matching TRBD1. In DNA, the CDR3 is TGCAGTGCTAGTCCGGGACAGGGGCTCTCCTACGAGCAGTACTTC. It encodes CSASPGQGLSYEQYF.